The sequence of this TCR beta chain was determined in a study of blood T cell repertoires in COVID-19. Study-wide background: COVID-19 samples, acute and convalescent, were from the United States, Italy and Spain. T cells, B-cell-depleted T cells, or PBMCs provided the cDNA or gDNA that served as material.

Per the original methods: Cell counts per sample came from amplifying reference gene primers. Profiling relied on immunoSEQ multiplex PCR, and the TCRdb table lists in-frame clones only, not all of them. D and trimming were read from the DNA, whereas the V and J calls and clone size are those reported in that table. The profile shows about 97,000 clones, more than 75% of them singletons. Sequenced material: peripheral blood. The TCR comes from a human donor in a cohort sampled during active COVID-19.

The CDR3 here is CASSQTSGLAGGETQYF. The CDR3 DNA sequence: TGTGCCAGCAGCCAAACTTCGGGACTAGCGGGAGGAGAGACCCAGTACTTC. The gene calls are TRBV3-1 (or the pseudogene TRBV3-2) and TRBJ2-5; 15 nucleotides line up with TRBD2. The length of the CDR3 is 17 residues. The germline V gene encodes CDR1 LGHDT and CDR2 YNNKEL (reference sequence). Trimming at V came to 2 bases and at J to 4 bases, leaving 5 bases not matched to a gene.